This record concerns one TCR beta chain sequence. Its antigen is unknown. Each sample's input was around 250 ng genomic DNA, 38,000 or so genome equivalents. TRB was amplified by touch-down multiplex PCR, primer pools A and B combined. TCRdb reworked the multiplex PCR reads into one entry per CDR3 protein, no DNA. This sample carries a few thousand distinct CDR3 sequences, with around a fifth going to the ten biggest clones. The data were obtained in a study of T cell clusters in autoimmune cytopenias. Study-level results: A dominant lymphoma-associated repertoire apparently masked the cluster-lack signature in secondary cytopenia versus chronic lymphocytic leukemia. TRB repertoire shifts in secondary cytopenia and chronic lymphocytic leukemia mostly reflected lymphoma, not autoimmunity. Clustering suggested that physiological T cell clusters were missing in primary autoimmune cytopenia patients.

The germline V gene has CDR1 MDHEN and CDR2 SYDVKM. The CDR3 runs 11 residues. The V gene is TRBV28, the J gene TRBJ2-7; the TRBD2 assignment by TCRdb is unverifiable without DNA. Sequencing used peripheral blood. This clonotype was obtained from a human donor with an autoimmune cytopenia or autoimmune hepatitis (not recorded which). CDR3 loop: CASGPGNEQYF.